The TCR beta chain described here comes from a study of radiation and T cells in renal cell carcinoma. Findings and caveats of the study: From baseline, blood top tumor clonotypes peaked at 2 weeks post-radiation. No pretreatment tumor biopsies were available for baseline clonotypes.

Time point in this sample: blood 4 weeks post-SBRT, at nephrectomy. Stated treatment: 15 Gy SBRT to primary tumor, nephrectomy 4 weeks later. Serial blood draws occurred at baseline and 2 and 4 weeks post-SBRT. The patient's renal cell carcinoma had clear cell pathology. The V end was cut by 0 bases, the J end by 3 bases, with 12 bases between. This CDR3 has 16 amino acids. Germline values: CDR1 LGHNA, CDR2 YSLEER. The assay was immunoSEQ multiplex PCR, and TCRdb's table has in-frame clones only and misses some. The profile shows about 150,000 clones, 86% of them singletons. As for this clone: Its specificity is unknown.

This clonotype originated in a woman aged 45-60 years with renal cell carcinoma. The chain is built from TRBV4-3 and TRBJ1-5; D gene uncertain. Sequenced here: blood, sampled from a patient whose treatment included radiotherapy and nephrectomy. This chain's CDR3 is CASSQDLDQPNQPQHF. The CDR3 DNA follows: TGCGCCAGCAGCCAAGATCTGGATCAGCCCAATCAGCCCCAGCATTTT.